This is a list of T cell receptor beta chains from one sample in a study of shared clonotypes between healthy human individuals. Sequenced by immunoSEQ multiplex PCR; TCRdb stores in-frame clones only, minus some. Of about 2.4 million clones in the sample, 90% to 95% were seen once. The specimen was naive CD4+ T cells from PBMCs. These receptors originate from a man between 18 and 29 years old in good health. Some clones in this sample may be carry-over from other donors' samples. Each CDR3 is given without its conserved first and last residue. The D gene is left open where the match is weak.

d_call,v_call,cdr3_aa
TRBD2,TRBV27,ASRPRGSGRYTDTQY
TRBD1,TRBV4-2,ASSPRQGPETQY
-,TRBV28,ASSPSVGGGNTIY
-,TRBV9,ASRAPGYGYT
TRBD2,TRBV4-1,ASSQDPGGSSYNEQF
TRBD2,TRBV7-2,ASSPGLAGWSDTQY
TRBD2,TRBV7-3,ASSLGLAGTGELF
-,TRBV28,ASSFRRGNQPQH
-,TRBV14,ASSQGTIEGTGELF
-,TRBV4-3,ASSRQVGTPGADTQY